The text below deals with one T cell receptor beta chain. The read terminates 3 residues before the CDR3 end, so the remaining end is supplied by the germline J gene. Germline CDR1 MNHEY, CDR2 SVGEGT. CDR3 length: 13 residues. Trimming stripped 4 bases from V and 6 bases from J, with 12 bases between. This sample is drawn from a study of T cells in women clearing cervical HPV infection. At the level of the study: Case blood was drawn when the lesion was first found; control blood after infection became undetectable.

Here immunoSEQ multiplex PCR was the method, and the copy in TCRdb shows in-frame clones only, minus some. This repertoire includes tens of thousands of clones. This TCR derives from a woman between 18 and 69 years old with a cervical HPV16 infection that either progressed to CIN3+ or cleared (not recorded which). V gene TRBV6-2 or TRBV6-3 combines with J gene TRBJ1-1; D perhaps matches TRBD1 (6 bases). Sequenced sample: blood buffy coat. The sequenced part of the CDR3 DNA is TGTGCCAGCAGTTCCACAGGGAATGCTGAA. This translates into CASSSTGNAE. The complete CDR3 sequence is CASSSTGNAEAFF.